The TCR beta chain under discussion was sequenced for a study of beta chain features in type 1 diabetes. Turning to the study itself: Patients looked much like healthy donors when it came to age, gender and cell yields.

Stem cell-like memory, regulatory, central memory and naive CD4+ cells were sorted via CD45RO/CCR7/CD25/CD127/CD95/CD27. This clone was seen just once. Its antigen is not identified. Trimming pared 3 bases from V and 4 bases from J, leaving 7 bases between. The CDR3 length is 13 residues. Germline-derived CDR1 and CDR2 are MDHEN and SYDVKM. The sequenced template was cDNA made from the entire isolated RNA. The average output of naive, central memory and regulatory T cell samples was 3 million to 4 million reads. Profiled with immunoSEQ multiplex PCR; TCRdb holds only in-frame clones, not every one. The repertoire has some 700,000 clones, around 15% of them found once; the top ten carry less than 0.025%. Study-wide points: Among patients, naive, central memory and Treg TCRB repertoires appeared more similar than among healthy donors. TCRB CDR3s were moderately but significantly shorter in Type 1 diabetes patients in all four CD4+ subsets.

The genes are TRBV28 and TRBJ1-5; D not resolved. The TCR was taken from a man aged 18-30 years with type 1 diabetes. The sample taken for sequencing was naive CD4+ T cells from blood. The CDR3 loop is CASSFSENQPQHF. CDR3 bases: TGTGCCAGCAGTTTTTCAGAGAATCAGCCCCAGCATTTT.